This TCR beta chain was observed in a study of cytomegalovirus exposure and HLA in healthy donors. Study-level findings and limits: A later analysis linked a missense variant in DCLRE1C to the trimming of TCR beta V and J genes. There were several of the most significant clusters that appeared linked to common viral pathogens in a later analysis. A later analysis reportedly found fewer N-insertions in an Asian-associated ancestry cluster than the roughly 670-donor mean.

Turning to this clone: Its antigen is unknown.

Germline V CDR1 and CDR2: SGDLS, YYNGEE. CDR3 length equals 13 residues. V shed 2 bases and J shed 2 bases, with 8 bases lying between them. 13 Jbeta primers and 60 Vbeta primers were used for the PCR. Data came from immunoSEQ multiplex PCR; TCRdb stores just in-frame clones and leaves some out. The sample lists 210,000 or so clones, around 83% occurring once. Healthy bone marrow donors made up the cohort. The gene calls are TRBV9 and TRBJ2-7; a weak D match, TRBD1 (6 bases). Source material: PBMCs. The source of this sequence is a girl aged 2-10 years in good health and CMV-seronegative. The CDR3 bases are TGTGCCAGCAGCGTGGACAGCGCCTACGAGCAGTACTTC. This encodes CASSVDSAYEQYF.